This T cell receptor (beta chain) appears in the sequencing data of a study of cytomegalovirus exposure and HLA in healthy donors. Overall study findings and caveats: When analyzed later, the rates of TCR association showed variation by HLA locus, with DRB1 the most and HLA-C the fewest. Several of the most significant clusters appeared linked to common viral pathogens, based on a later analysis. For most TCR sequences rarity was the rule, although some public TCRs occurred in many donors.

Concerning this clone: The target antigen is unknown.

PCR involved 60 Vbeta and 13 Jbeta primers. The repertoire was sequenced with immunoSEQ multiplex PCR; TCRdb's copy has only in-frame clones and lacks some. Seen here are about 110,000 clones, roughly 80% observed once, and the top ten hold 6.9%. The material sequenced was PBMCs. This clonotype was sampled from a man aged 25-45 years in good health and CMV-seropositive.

CDR3 region: CASSAGTGVYNEQFF. CDR3 sequence (DNA): TGCGCCAGCAGCGCCGGGACAGGGGTATACAATGAGCAGTTCTTC. This chain links TRBV5-1 with TRBJ2-1; 10 bases are a match to TRBD1. The CDR3 extends over 15 amino acids. With 4 bases clipped from V and 4 bases from J, the junction kept 5 bases outside the gene matches. Germline V gene lookup returns CDR1 SGHRS and CDR2 YFSETQ.